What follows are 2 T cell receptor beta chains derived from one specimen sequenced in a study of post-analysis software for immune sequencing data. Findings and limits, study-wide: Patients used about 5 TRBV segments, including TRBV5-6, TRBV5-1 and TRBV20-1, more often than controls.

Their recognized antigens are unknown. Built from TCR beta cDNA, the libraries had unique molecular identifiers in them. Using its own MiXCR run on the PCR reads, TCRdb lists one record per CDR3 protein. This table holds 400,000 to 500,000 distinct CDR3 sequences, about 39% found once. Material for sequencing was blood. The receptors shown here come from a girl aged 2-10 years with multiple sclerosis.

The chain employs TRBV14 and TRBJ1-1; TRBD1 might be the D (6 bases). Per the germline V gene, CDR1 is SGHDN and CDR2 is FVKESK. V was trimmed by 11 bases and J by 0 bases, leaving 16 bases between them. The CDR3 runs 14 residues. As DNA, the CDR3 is TGTGCCCATGACAGGTCGTCCATGAACACTGAAGCTTTCTTT. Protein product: CAHDRSSMNTEAFF. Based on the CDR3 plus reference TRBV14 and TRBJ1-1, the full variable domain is EAGVTQFPSHSVIEKGQTVTLRCDPISGHDNLYWYRRVMGKEIKFLLHFVKESKQDESGMPNNRFLAERTGGTYSTLKVQPAELEDSGVYFCAHDRSSMNTEAFFGQGTRLTVV.

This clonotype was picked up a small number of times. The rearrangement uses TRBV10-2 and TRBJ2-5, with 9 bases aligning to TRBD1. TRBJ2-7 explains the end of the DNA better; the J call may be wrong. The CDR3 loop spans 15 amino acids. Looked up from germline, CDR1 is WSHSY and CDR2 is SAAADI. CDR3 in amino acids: CASSVGTGKSDEQYF. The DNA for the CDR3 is TGCGCCAGCAGTGTAGGGACAGGGAAGTCCGACGAGCAGTACTTC.